The clone carrying this TCR beta chain was counted once. The data stem from a study of patients with pleural tuberculosis. Germline-derived CDR1 and CDR2 are DFQATT and SNEGSKA (reference sequence). The CDR3 sequence is 12 residues long. J lost 2 bases, V lost 6 bases, and 3 bases had no gene match. TCRdb re-called the reads with MiXCR, one entry per CDR3 protein. Here the sample spans 29,000 or so distinct CDR3 sequences, 15% to 20% being singletons. V is TRBV20-1 and J is TRBJ2-5; TRBD1 matches at 7 bases. The TCR was taken from a human donor with pleural tuberculosis. The sample comprised peripheral blood. The CDR3 DNA sequence: TGCAGTGCAAGGGACAGACAAGAGACCCAGTACTTC. This gives the protein CSARDRQETQYF.